These 12 T cell receptor beta chains came from one sample sequenced in a study of cytotoxic CD8 clonotypes in ibrutinib-treated CLL. Repertoires were generated with immunoSEQ multiplex PCR, while TCRdb's copy carries only in-frame clones and drops some. This sample yields about 85,000 clones, of which roughly 77% are seen a single time; approximately 5.1% belongs to the top ten. Specimen: PBMCs, collected after 12 months of ibrutinib treatment. Receptors originate from a human donor with chronic lymphocytic leukemia.

This chain joins TRBV4-3 and TRBJ1-2, with D uncertain. Germline CDR1 reads LGHNA; CDR2 reads YSLEER. CDR3 length: 15 residues. The ends were cut back, 0 bases at V and 0 bases at J, with 8 bases in the middle. The DNA of the CDR3 is TGCGCCAGCAGCCAAGATGGTCGCGCTAACTATGGCTACACCTTC. Protein product: CASSQDGRANYGYTF.

This chain connects TRBV7-8 to TRBJ1-2; no reliable D call. V gave up 5 bases and J gave up 4 bases, with 14 bases separating them. Germline V CDR1 and CDR2: SGHVS, FQNEAQ. The CDR3 is 14 amino acids. The CDR3 protein is CASSPRGDPYGYTF. The CDR3 DNA follows: TGTGCCAGCAGCCCCCGAGGAGACCCCTATGGCTACACCTTC.

This chain connects TRBV28 to TRBJ1-2, with 10 bases matching TRBD1. CDR1 MDHEN and CDR2 SYDVKM come from the germline V gene. The CDR3 has 13 amino acids. Trimming took 7 bases from V and 8 from J; bases not matched to a gene: 7. CDR3 sequence reads: CASTAWTGGGYTF. The CDR3 DNA is TGTGCCAGCACGGCGTGGACAGGGGGGGGCTACACCTTC.

The chain couples TRBV28 to TRBJ1-1, with D perhaps TRBD1 (6 bases). The germline CDR1 and CDR2 sequences are MDHEN and SYDVKM. The CDR3 has 15 amino acids. The CDR3 spells CATRQVVWMNTEAFF. CDR3 nucleotides: TGTGCTACTAGACAGGTCGTTTGGATGAACACTGAAGCTTTCTTT.

This chain links TRBV7-3 with TRBJ2-7; the D gene is possibly TRBD1 (5 bases). The CDR3 length is 13 residues. V was clipped by 0 bases and J by 9 bases, with 12 bases between them. CDR1 SGHTA and CDR2 FQGTGA come from the germline V gene. The CDR3 is CASSLTPGLVQYF. The CDR3 region has the DNA TGTGCCAGCAGCTTAACCCCAGGGTTGGTGCAGTACTTC.

The V call is TRBV7-6, the J call TRBJ2-5; D ambiguous. CDR3 length: 14 amino acids. From germline, CDR1 is SGHVS and CDR2 FNYEAQ. The germline V and J ends were trimmed by 1 base and 4 bases, with 10 bases remaining between them. The CDR3 sequence is CASSLGGDRETQYF. The CDR3 nucleotides read TGTGCCAGCAGCTTAGGGGGTGATCGAGAGACCCAGTACTTC.

V gene TRBV5-1 combines with J gene TRBJ2-5; D is perhaps TRBD2 (6 bases). The V gene lost 1 base and the J gene lost 2 bases, with 6 bases spanning the gap. Germline CDR1 and CDR2: SGHRS and YFSETQ. CDR3 length: 13 residues. The CDR3 reads CASSLRGQETQYF. The CDR3 DNA reads TGCGCCAGCAGCTTGCGGGGGCAAGAGACCCAGTACTTC. The full variable domain, rest sourced from reference TRBV5-1 and TRBJ2-5, is KAGVTQTPRYLIKTRGQQVTLSCSPISGHRSVSWYQQTPGQGLQFLFEYFSETQRNKGNFPGRFSGRQFSNSRSEMNVSTLELGDSALYLCASSLRGQETQYFGPGTRLLVL.

The chain uses TRBV7-2 and TRBJ2-3; D may correspond to TRBD1 or TRBD2 (5 bases each). Germline V lookup: CDR1 SGHTA, CDR2 FQGNSA. The CDR3 length is 15 residues. Trimming removed 5 bases from V and 1 base from J, with 13 bases in between. The CDR3 here is CASSPLVGGTDTQYF. The CDR3 DNA follows: TGTGCCAGCAGCCCCCTAGTGGGGGGCACAGATACGCAGTATTTT.

The V and J genes are TRBV4-3 and TRBJ2-5, with D hard to call. TRBJ2-7 explains the end of the DNA better; the J call may be wrong. The CDR3 is 15 amino acids. The germline CDR1 and CDR2 sequences are LGHNA and YSLEER. The CDR3 DNA sequence: TGCGCCAGCAGTCGGGCCTTCGCCTTGACCTACGAGCAGTACTTC. Protein sequence: CASSRAFALTYEQYF.

This chain uses TRBV4-3 with TRBJ1-2; D unclear. CDR1 is LGHNA, CDR2 YSLEER, per germline. Deletions cut 2 bases from V and 4 bases from J, with 11 bases between. The CDR3 spans 14 residues. Written as DNA, the CDR3 is TGCGCCAGCAGCCAACTGGGGAGTGGCTATGGCTACACCTTC. Translated, it gives CASSQLGSGYGYTF.

Note on this clone: Other DNA variants within this sample encode the same CDR3. This chain uses TRBV18 with TRBJ1-1, with TRBD1 as a possible D gene (6 bases). The CDR3 has 18 amino acids. V shed 2 bases and J shed 1 base, with 20 bases lying between them. Germline lookup yields CDR1 KGHSH and CDR2 LQKENI. Here the CDR3 DNA reads TGTGCCAGCTCACCAAATAGGGGGGAAGTCCCGGGGAACACTGAAGCTTTCTTT. This codes for CASSPNRGEVPGNTEAFF.

The V and J genes are TRBV5-1 and TRBJ1-4; no clear D gene. This CDR3 is 16 amino acids long. The V and J ends lost 4 bases and 1 base respectively, with 14 bases between them. The germline gives CDR1 SGHRS, CDR2 YFSETQ. The CDR3 reads CASSPDPVGTNEKLFF. Here the CDR3 DNA reads TGCGCCAGCAGCCCCGACCCCGTGGGAACTAATGAAAAACTGTTTTTT. The variable domain in full, completed from reference TRBV5-1 and TRBJ1-4, reads KAGVTQTPRYLIKTRGQQVTLSCSPISGHRSVSWYQQTPGQGLQFLFEYFSETQRNKGNFPGRFSGRQFSNSRSEMNVSTLELGDSALYLCASSPDPVGTNEKLFFGSGTQLSVL.